This TCR beta chain was sequenced during a study of technical replicates of blood from a few donors. Some clones are missing from TCRdb's copy, which holds only in-frame ones; the method was immunoSEQ multiplex PCR. The sample consists of 80,000 to 100,000 clones, 95% of them appearing once. The source is a human donor in good health. The sequenced material came from T cells isolated from PBMCs.

In DNA form, the CDR3 reads TGTGCCAGCCCCTTAAGACAGGGTGGGAATGAAAAACTGTTTTTT. It specifies CASPLRQGGNEKLFF. The chain carries TRBV5-4 and TRBJ1-4, with 7 bases identical to TRBD1. V lost 7 bases and J lost 5; bases outside the gene matches: 11. Germline V CDR1 and CDR2: SGHNT, YYREEE (reference sequence). The CDR3 runs 15 residues.